Included here is one T cell receptor (beta chain) sequence, with context. The sample comes from a study of blood T cell repertoires in COVID-19. Study summary: Both acute and convalescent COVID-19 samples were obtained from the United States, Italy and Spain. T cells, B-cell-depleted T cells, or PBMCs supplied cDNA or gDNA.

Original handling: The authors estimated nucleated cell counts from reference gene primer amplification. Generated by immunoSEQ multiplex PCR, the TCRdb table keeps only in-frame clones and is missing some. The DNA was the basis for D and trimming; V, J and clone size are from that table. The table has 90,000 to 130,000 clones, 86% seen once. Germline CDR1 KGHSH, CDR2 LQKENI. The V gene end was trimmed by 3 bases and the J gene end by 0 bases; junction bases not matched to a gene: 2. The CDR3 covers 16 residues. Sequencing was done on a sample of peripheral blood. The receptor comes from a man aged 35 to 55 with acute or convalescent COVID-19. The chain recombines TRBV18 with TRBJ2-6; 7 bases map to TRBD1. CDR3 sequence: CASSPTGHSGANVLTF. As DNA, the CDR3 is TGTGCCAGCTCACCGACAGGGCACTCTGGGGCCAACGTCCTGACTTTC.